The sequence of this T cell receptor beta chain was determined in a study of cytomegalovirus exposure and HLA in healthy donors (dated 2017 in TCRdb). Concerning the study at large: An earlier analysis of roughly 570 of the donors reported 276 Gb of sequence data and 117 million unique TCR beta sequences obtained from about 179 million T cells. On average, around 200,000 unique TCR beta nucleotide sequences were sequenced per donor among several hundred genotyped donors of the cohort, with 15% to 20% of those sequences being non-productive. Along with the roughly 610-subject first cohort, a separate validation cohort of over a hundred different subjects was used. To study patterns of TCR occurrence, a later analysis re-analyzed previously published TCR beta repertoires from under 750 donors and added high-resolution HLA genotyping. Every discovery cohort repertoire had been produced on one sequencing platform. A handful of DR-DQ haplotypes were handled as single units for association and clustering because linkage in the cohort was strong. Alongside the repertoire data, information on donor age, sex, ethnicity and CMV serostatus was compiled. To predict cytomegalovirus infection status, the study brought together high-throughput TCR immunosequencing, statistical association of individual TCRs with disease status, and machine learning. Rather than drawing on any new phenotypic data, the later analysis identified candidate immune exposures from TCR beta sequences and the way those sequences occurred across donors. Among the roughly 390 genotyped donors, around 81% belonged to the genetic ancestry cluster associated with self-reported Caucasian donors. In a later genetic analysis, genome-wide SNP genotypes for about three fifths of the 666 donors were used, and that subset was treated as a discovery cohort. An early release covering roughly 640 HLA-typed donors comprised 300 to 350 gigabases of sequencing data and about 90 million unique TCR sequences. The T cell repertoires of under 700 subjects were profiled by immunosequencing and related to cytomegalovirus serostatus. An earlier analysis of a few hundred of the donors applied high-throughput TCR beta sequencing to assess whether each TCR beta V gene segment acted as functional or pseudogenic. The number of donors typed differed by locus, with roughly 629-640 for A, B, C, DRB1 and DQB1, 522 for DQA1, 600 to 610 for DPA1, and 400 to 490 for DPB1. HLA typing covered class I and class II loci at four-digit resolution. The study aimed to test whether cataloging public T cell receptors could reveal signatures of past pathogen exposure.

Comment on this clone: Its antigen remains undetermined. No qualities accompany the bases; no much larger clone lies one base away.

Libraries were built with the immunoSEQ multiplex PCR assay. For the multiplex PCR, a mixture combining 60 forward primers for TCR Vbeta segments and 13 reverse primers for TCR Jbeta segments was used. Amplification of the CDR3 region of rearranged TCR beta genes was performed with a multiplex PCR assay on genomic DNA. The Illumina HiSeq System was used to sequence the amplified TCR beta libraries as 87-base-pair reads. The study's own analysis went as follows. In a later analysis, 80 million or so unique TCR beta chains were counted across the 650 to 700 repertoires, and some 10 million of these chains were shared by at least two donors. Raw reads were error-corrected and collapsed into unique sequences with a nearest-neighbor algorithm that merged closely related sequences to remove PCR and sequencing errors. V, D and J gene segments were assigned by aligning CDR3 sequences to IMGT reference sequences. For a sequence to be retained, at least a six-nucleotide match to both a V gene segment and a J gene segment was required. Rearrangements were called productive when the CDR3 lacked stop codons and stayed in frame with V and J; all others were non-productive. CDR3 was defined by IMGT convention, running from the second conserved V-encoded cysteine to the conserved J-encoded phenylalanine. The earlier analysis of about 590 of the donors excluded sequences that lacked an unambiguous match to a single V gene segment. An earlier analysis of approximately 590 of the donors called V segments functional above 56.7% productive rearrangements and segregating when the between-donor standard deviation exceeded 5%. A statistical classification framework was built to diagnose cytomegalovirus status from the catalog of TCR beta chain sequences. A later analysis assigned V and J genes by comparing TCR nucleotide sequences with IMGT/GENE-DB human TR gene sequences. In a later analysis, CDR3 sequences and most-parsimonious VDJ recombination scenarios were assigned using the TCRdist pipeline. In a later analysis, each TCR beta chain was defined by its CDR3 amino acid sequence together with its V-gene family, and reads without a unique V-gene family were excluded. To address suspected cross-contamination and a sequencing artifact, a later analysis removed roughly 580 highly shared, low-generation-probability nucleotide sequences. A later analysis calculated a clonal expansion index for each public chain from normalized within-repertoire ranks of inferred template counts. In a later analysis, generation probabilities were computed using a VDJ recombination model fitted to out-of-frame rearrangements, and the results were checked against IGoR. Hypergeometric tests were used in a later analysis to score TCR-TCR, TCR-HLA and TCR-CMV co-occurrence, with a repertoire-size bias correction applied to the TCR pairs. A later analysis estimated false discovery rates by permuting HLA or CMV assignments 20 times. In a later analysis, co-occurring TCRs were grouped using DBSCAN, with TCRdist sequence similarity added in when clustering inside HLA-allele-positive subsets. Repertoires with fewer than 30,000 or more than 120,000 public chains, plus five repertoires with anomalous nucleotide sharing, were excluded from co-occurrence clustering. TCRdb re-hosts the immuneACCESS table, in-frame sequences only. Its copies lack some clones; in the studies checked, an unresolved V gene accounts for under half of them, and the cause for the rest is not known. From that table come the V and J calls and clone size; the DNA was used to work out D and trimming. The sample table records over 150,000 clones; 84% of these occur just once. The ten largest clones represent 0.35% to 0.4% of the sample.

Counted from cysteine to phenylalanine, this CDR3 has 15 amino acids. Only the CDR3 portion is preserved as DNA: 45 bases, with reading frame beginning at the first base. Sequences SGDLS (CDR1) and YYNGEE (CDR2) are obtained from the germline V gene. At the junction V is shortened by 4 bases and J by 2 bases, with 13 bases in between. The cohort was made up of about 610 healthy bone marrow donors. Cohort members were all nominally healthy when sampled, although unrecorded immune exposures were likely present. The donor tested CMV seronegative and was one of the 352 seronegative cohort members. A peripheral blood sample was collected from each donor, and TCR beta sequencing was performed on peripheral blood mononuclear cells. The Qiagen DNeasy Blood Extraction Kit was used to extract genomic DNA from the blood cell samples. Paper-wide results and their limitations: A later analysis found that TCR association rates varied across HLA loci, with DRB1 alleles showing the most associated TCRs and HLA-C alleles the fewest. The 87-base-pair reads could not distinguish some IMGT-functional V segments, including TRBV6-2 and TRBV6-3, so those segments were excluded. An association between a missense DCLRE1C variant and V-gene and J-gene trimming of TCR beta chains was found in a later genetic analysis and replicated in an independent cohort. In vitro tests confirmed that a few of the cytomegalovirus-associated TCR beta chains recognize cytomegalovirus antigens. Because counts were too low, 15 to 20 rarely observed V segments, including chromosome 9 orphons, were left out of the earlier analysis of several hundred of the donors. While some public TCRs were present in many individuals, most TCR sequences turned up only very rarely across donors. HLA typing was unavailable for some donors at each locus, so association tests used only the typed subset. Strong co-occurrence of HLA alleles, especially DR and DQ, made assigning TCR associations to individual alleles difficult. The classifier was reported to diagnose cytomegalovirus status with high specificity and sensitivity in both the original and validation cohorts. Correlated functional status among segregating V segments might be attributable to linkage disequilibrium, but an unknown experimental factor could not be ruled out. Immune exposure information for the cohort was limited to CMV serostatus. A total of about 150 TCR beta chains were listed by the study as associated with cytomegalovirus. In a later analysis, HLA-associated TCR beta chains showed more clonal expansion and lower generation probabilities than non-associated chains that were equally common. According to the authors, the approach could potentially be generalized to other disease states and immunological phenotypes. A cluster of highly shared sequence variants was judged likely to represent a technical artifact of the sequencing pipeline. At a false discovery rate of 0.05, a later analysis linked about 16,000 TCR beta sequences to specific HLA alleles. A later analysis reported that several top co-occurrence clusters appeared linked to parvovirus B19, influenza, CMV and Epstein-Barr virus. In an earlier analysis of 500 to 650 of the donors, most TCR beta V segments appeared in productive rearrangements about 87% or about 30% of the time, broadly matching IMGT annotations. This cohort had only TCR beta chains sequenced, and the lack of alpha or paired-chain data limited which features could be detected. The presence/absence analyses assumed that sequencing depth was roughly uniform across donors, and that assumption may not be true. Most CMV-associated TCR beta chains appeared to be HLA-restricted in a later analysis, and the HLA associations seemed to be driven largely by CMV exposure. According to a later genetic analysis, donors in an Asian-associated ancestry cluster had fewer N-insertions in productive TCRs than the approximately 710-donor mean. A further reported finding was that TCR beta sequences accurately predicted the HLA-A and HLA-B alleles for most subjects in the first cohort.

The source material was PBMCs. This chain joins TRBV9 to TRBJ2-4, with TRBD2 as a weak D call on 5 bases. This clonotype originated in a boy aged 2 to 9 in good health and CMV-seronegative. This receptor carries the CDR3 CASSPASNSKNIQYF. The nucleotide sequence reads as follows: TGTGCCAGCAGCCCGGCTAGCAACTCCAAAAACATTCAGTACTTC.